Detailed here is one T cell receptor (beta chain). The CDR3 length is 14 residues. V was pared by 6 bases and J by 6 bases, with 7 bases of the junction left unmatched. This sample is part of a study of blood T cells in healthy people across ages. A second about 6 to 11 cycle PCR used barcoded and J-beta primers. In TCRdb, the 5' RACE reads were re-called with MiXCR into one record per CDR3 protein. This sample yields 650,000 to 900,000 distinct CDR3 sequences, of which approximately 59% are seen a single time; around 30% belongs to the top ten. This sequence was found in a man younger than 40 in good health. The chain recombines TRBV12-3 or TRBV12-4 with TRBJ1-4, with 7 bases lining up with TRBD1. The sequenced material came from blood. CDR3 sequence reads: CASSSHDRDEKLFF. CDR3 DNA sequence: TGTGCCAGCAGCTCACATGACAGGGATGAAAAACTGTTTTTT.